This passage covers 29 T cell receptor beta chains from one sample sequenced in a study of blood T cell repertoires in COVID-19. Profiled with immunoSEQ multiplex PCR; TCRdb holds only in-frame clones, not every one. The table records about 340,000 clones, 91% of them present only once. Sample: peripheral blood. The receptor set was obtained from a woman aged 18-30 years who had recovered from COVID-19.

V gene TRBV7-2 combines with J gene TRBJ1-5, with a tentative D call TRBD1 (6 bases). The V gene's germline CDR1 is SGHTA and CDR2 FQGNSA. The germline V and J ends were trimmed by 2 bases and 6 bases, with 23 bases remaining between them. This CDR3 has 18 residues. The CDR3 nucleotides are TGTGCCAGCAGCTTAAAGGGACACCTACTCCTCTCCCCTCAGCCCCAGCATTTT. Translating it yields CASSLKGHLLLSPQPQHF.

The chain joins TRBV4-3 to TRBJ2-2; D might be TRBD1 (5 bases). Germline V gene data show CDR1 as LGHNA and CDR2 as YSLEER. The germline V and J ends were trimmed by 0 bases and 6 bases, with 8 bases remaining between them. The CDR3 covers 14 residues. The CDR3 here is CASSQDKGSGELFF. CDR3 nucleotides: TGCGCCAGCAGCCAAGATAAGGGGTCCGGGGAGCTGTTTTTT.

The chain links TRBV27 to TRBJ2-7, with TRBD1 identical over 7 bases. The length of the CDR3 is 16 residues. V was pared by 5 bases and J by 0 bases, with 10 bases of the junction left unmatched. Germline CDR1 MNHEY, CDR2 SMNVEV (reference sequence). The CDR3 sequence: CASSPKTGAISYEQYV. For the CDR3, the DNA is TGTGCCAGCAGTCCCAAAACAGGGGCTATCTCCTACGAGCAGTACGTC.

The chain uses TRBV7-2 and TRBJ1-5; D call uncertain. CDR3 length: 15 residues. The germline gives CDR1 SGHTA, CDR2 FQGNSA. Trimming pared 4 bases from V and 4 bases from J, leaving 14 bases between. The CDR3 DNA reads as TGTGCCAGCAGCTCGCGGTGGGGAGCAAATCAGCCCCAGCATTTT. This gives the protein CASSSRWGANQPQHF.

The rearrangement uses TRBV6-1 and TRBJ1-4; no clear D. Germline values: CDR1 MNHNS, CDR2 SASEGT. The CDR3 runs 15 residues. Trimming pared 2 bases from V and 0 bases from J, leaving 7 bases between. DNA of the CDR3: TGTGCCAGCAGTGAATGGTCAGCAACTAATGAAAAACTGTTTTTT. Residues: CASSEWSATNEKLFF.

V gene TRBV9 combines with J gene TRBJ2-3, with 7 nucleotides matching TRBD2. The V gene's germline CDR1 is SGDLS and CDR2 YYNGEE. V shed 2 bases and J 1 base; nucleotides not matched to a gene: 4. This CDR3 is built from 15 residues. The CDR3 protein is CASSVDSGRTDTQYF. The CDR3 DNA reads TGTGCCAGCAGCGTGGATAGCGGGCGCACAGATACGCAGTATTTT.

Remarks on this clone: The same CDR3 arises from other DNA sequences in this sample as well. The chain couples TRBV20-1 to TRBJ2-1; D perhaps matches TRBD1 (5 bases). CDR3 length equals 11 residues. Trimming left V 5 bases short and J 8 bases short, with 10 bases between. Germline values: CDR1 DFQATT, CDR2 SNEGSKA (reference sequence). The CDR3 sequence is CSAATGDEQFF. CDR3 bases: TGCAGTGCTGCTACAGGCGATGAGCAGTTCTTC.

The chain is built from TRBV24-1 and TRBJ2-5; 8 nucleotides line up with TRBD1. V gave up 4 bases and J gave up 6 bases; unmatched junction bases: 9. The CDR3 consists of 15 residues. Germline V CDR1 and CDR2: KGHDR, SFDVKD. CDR3 residues: CATSEAGGASQTQYF. CDR3 DNA: TGTGCCACCAGTGAAGCAGGGGGCGCATCGCAGACCCAGTACTTC.

The chain combines TRBV7-8 with TRBJ2-7; D is perhaps TRBD2 (6 bases). The CDR3 has 18 amino acids. CDR1 is SGHVS and CDR2 is FQNEAQ in the germline V gene. Trimming pared 0 bases from V and 1 base from J, leaving 19 bases between. The CDR3 nucleotides read TGTGCCAGCAGCTTAGCGCCCCCTTTCGGGAGTGGGTCCTACGAGCAGTACGTC. Its translation: CASSLAPPFGSGSYEQYV.

The V call is TRBV21-1, the J call TRBJ2-2; TRBD2 is the table's D call, not checked against the DNA. TRBV21-1 is listed as a pseudogene. The CDR3 length is 18 residues. CDR3 amino acids: CASSSKGTTSGRAGELFF. In DNA form, the CDR3 reads TGTGCCAGCAGCTCGAAAGGGACCACTAGCGGGAGGGCCGGGGAGCTGTTTTTT.

This rearrangement joins TRBV2 to TRBJ2-4, with 10 bases fitting TRBD1. The V gene end was trimmed by 7 bases and the J gene end by 2 bases; junction bases not matched to a gene: 14. The CDR3 sequence is 18 residues long. CDR1 and CDR2 (germline): SNHLY, FYNNEI. The CDR3 sequence is CASTTGTGDIGSKNIQYF. The CDR3 nucleotides are TGTGCCAGCACTACCGGGACAGGGGATATTGGGTCCAAAAACATTCAGTACTTC.

The rearrangement joins TRBV3-1 (or the pseudogene TRBV3-2) to TRBJ2-1; a possible D gene is TRBD1 (5 bases). V dropped 4 bases and J dropped 5 bases, with 15 bases sitting between them. Germline V gene sequence: CDR1 LGHDT, CDR2 YNNKEL (reference sequence). The CDR3 covers 15 residues. The CDR3 coding sequence is TGTGCCAGCAGCCCGACAGTCCGAATAGACAATGAGCAGTTCTTC. Translated: CASSPTVRIDNEQFF.

The gene calls are TRBV9 and TRBJ2-3; the match to TRBD2 covers 9 bases. The CDR3 loop spans 19 amino acids. Germline values: CDR1 SGDLS, CDR2 YYNGEE. With 2 bases clipped from V and 2 bases from J, the junction kept 15 bases outside the gene matches. DNA for the CDR3: TGTGCCAGCAGCGTCGGACTAGCGCTTACTACTTTGACCACAGATACGCAGTATTTT. Protein product: CASSVGLALTTLTTDTQYF.

This clone was detected a few times. The CDR3 bases are TGTGCCACCGGGACAGGGGGCTTTACCAGTCTTGCTGGAAACACCATATATTTT. Its protein product is CATGTGGFTSLAGNTIYF. This sequence joins TRBV10-3 and TRBJ1-3, with TRBD1 identical over 12 bases. The trim removed 10 bases at V and 2 bases at J, leaving 15 bases unmatched. This CDR3 region has 18 residues. Germline CDR1 ENHRY, CDR2 SYGVKD.

This chain joins TRBV6-5 and TRBJ1-3, with D possibly matching TRBD1 (5 bases). The CDR3 runs 15 residues. Trimming shortened V by 6 bases and J by 0 bases, and 12 bases separated the two germline ends. Germline CDR1 reads MNHEY; CDR2 reads SVGAGI. The CDR3 spells CASSPGLASGNTIYF. The CDR3 DNA follows: TGTGCCAGCAGCCCGGGACTGGCCTCTGGAAACACCATATATTTT.

The J gene is TRBJ2-1, the V gene TRBV7-8, with 13 positions matching TRBD2. Germline V gives CDR1 SGHVS, CDR2 FQNEAQ. V lost 3 bases, J lost 8 bases, and 1 base stayed unmatched. The CDR3 spans 14 residues. CDR3 protein: CASSFGLAGDEQFF. In DNA form, the CDR3 reads TGTGCCAGCAGCTTCGGACTAGCGGGAGATGAGCAGTTCTTC.

The chain carries TRBV7-2 and TRBJ1-2; D might be TRBD1 (5 bases). The V gene lost 3 bases and the J gene lost 6 bases, with 23 bases spanning the gap. The CDR3 spans 17 residues. The germline V gene has CDR1 SGHTA and CDR2 FQGNSA. The CDR3 spells CASSLLILAGGDDGYTF. CDR3 DNA sequence: TGTGCCAGCAGCTTGCTGATACTCGCGGGGGGGGATGATGGCTACACCTTC.

J is TRBJ1-3 and V is TRBV6-5, with TRBD1 matching 9 bases. This CDR3 spans 14 amino acids. Germline loops: CDR1 MNHEY, CDR2 SVGAGI. The CDR3: CATEWRTGEATIYF. CDR3 nucleotide sequence: TGTGCTACCGAGTGGAGGACAGGGGAGGCCACCATATATTTT.

This rearrangement joins TRBV5-6 to TRBJ2-7, with D uncertain. Germline loops: CDR1 SGHDT, CDR2 YYEEEE. The CDR3 consists of 14 residues. V was cut by 4 bases and J by 6 bases, with 17 bases left in between. In nucleotides, the CDR3 is TGTGCCAGCAGCCCCCGACCCGAATCAGGCGAGCAGTACGTC. Protein: CASSPRPESGEQYV.

The chain joins TRBV21-1 to TRBJ2-1; TRBD2 is taken as the D call from the table, unchecked against the DNA. TRBV21-1 is recorded as a pseudogene. The CDR3 sequence is 17 residues long. The CDR3 nucleotides are TGTGCCAGCCGAAGGGGACCTAGCGGGATCCCTCATAGTGAGCAGTTCTTC. Amino acids: CASRRGPSGIPHSEQFF.

This sequence joins TRBV5-1 and TRBJ1-1; 7 bases map to TRBD1. J was trimmed by 1 base and V by 5 bases; bases with no gene match: 5. Germline V lookup: CDR1 SGHRS, CDR2 YFSETQ. CDR3 length equals 14 residues. The CDR3 bases are TGCGCCAGCAGGGCGGCAGGGGGGAACACTGAAGCTTTCTTT. It specifies CASRAAGGNTEAFF.

In this sample, this clone turned up once. The chain is built from TRBV9 and TRBJ2-1, with TRBD2 matching 7 bases. Per germline, CDR1 SGDLS and CDR2 YYNGEE. Trimming at V came to 0 bases and at J to 3 bases, leaving 6 bases not matched to a gene. The CDR3 covers 16 residues. CDR3 in amino acids: CASSVGPAGNYNEQFF. The CDR3 DNA reads TGTGCCAGCAGCGTAGGTCCAGCGGGAAACTACAATGAGCAGTTCTTC.

This clone was seen once. The chain couples TRBV5-4 to TRBJ1-1; 8 bases are a match to TRBD1. This CDR3 is 15 amino acids long. The germline V gene has CDR1 SGHNT and CDR2 YYREEE (reference sequence). The junction had 10 bases not matched to a gene; V was cut back by 4 bases and J by 5 bases. CDR3 in amino acids: CASSPLQGVETEAFF. In nucleotides, the CDR3 is TGTGCCAGCAGCCCGCTACAGGGGGTGGAAACTGAAGCTTTCTTT.

This chain connects TRBV24-1 to TRBJ2-2; 8 nucleotides match TRBD1. V dropped 3 bases and J dropped 3; count of bases not matched to a gene: 8. CDR3 length: 17 residues. From germline, CDR1 is KGHDR and CDR2 SFDVKD. CDR3 amino acids: CATSDIAGTGYTGELFF. In DNA form, the CDR3 reads TGTGCCACCAGTGATATCGCCGGGACAGGCTACACCGGGGAGCTGTTTTTT.

The rearrangement links TRBV9 to TRBJ1-3; perhaps TRBD1 as D (5 bases). Trimming took off 0 bases at V and 4 bases at J, with 11 bases between the two ends. Per the germline V gene, CDR1 is SGDLS and CDR2 is YYNGEE. This CDR3 contains 15 residues. The CDR3 nucleotides are TGTGCCAGCAGCGTAGAGGGGTCGTACGGAAACACCATATATTTT. It yields the protein CASSVEGSYGNTIYF.

The rearrangement joins TRBV30 to TRBJ1-5, with 7 bases lining up with TRBD1. CDR3 size: 13 residues. The germline CDR1 and CDR2 sequences are GTSNPN and SVGIG (reference sequence). The junction had 5 bases not matched to a gene; V was cut back by 5 bases and J by 4 bases. The CDR3 DNA reads as TGTGCCTGGGGGAGGGGGCCTAATCAGCCCCAGCATTTT. Translation: CAWGRGPNQPQHF.

The V gene is TRBV4-1, the J gene TRBJ1-1; 9 nucleotides match TRBD1. This CDR3 spans 16 amino acids. After removal of 4 bases from V and 0 bases from J, the junction contained 6 bases not matched to a gene. Germline assignment: CDR1 MGHRA and CDR2 YSYEKL. CDR3 DNA: TGCGCCAGCAGCCCCATAGGACAGGGGTTGAACACTGAAGCTTTCTTT. It translates to CASSPIGQGLNTEAFF.

The V call is TRBV5-6, the J call TRBJ2-2; TRBD2 aligns across 13 bases. Germline assignment: CDR1 SGHDT and CDR2 YYEEEE. The CDR3 totals 18 residues. V shed 4 bases and J 3 bases; nucleotides not matched to a gene: 9. For the CDR3, the DNA is TGTGCCAGCAGCCCACGCCCGACTAGCGGGAGGTACACCGGGGAGCTGTTTTTT. This translates into CASSPRPTSGRYTGELFF.

The rearrangement uses TRBV5-6 and TRBJ2-7; a weak D match, TRBD1 (5 bases). The germline gives CDR1 SGHDT, CDR2 YYEEEE. CDR3 length: 14 residues. V was pared by 0 bases and J by 2 bases, with 9 bases between. The chain's CDR3 is CASSLATTAYEQYV. In DNA, the CDR3 is TGTGCCAGCAGCTTGGCCACGACAGCCTACGAGCAGTACGTC.